This T cell receptor (beta chain) was identified in a study of memory CD4+ T cells and cytomegalovirus serostatus. Study summary: This sample comes from healthy Belgian adults, about nine CMV seropositive, about 25 seronegative. Study conclusions and caveats: The CMV-associated TCR signature appears largely within the CD4+ memory repertoire.

Single viable CD3+CD4+CD8-CD45RO+ cells were sorted as the memory CD4+ T cells. CD4+ T cells were isolated by positive magnetic selection. The V gene's germline CDR1 is KGHSH and CDR2 LQKENI. The V gene lost 5 bases and the J gene lost 1 base, with 14 bases spanning the gap. The CDR3 is made up of 15 amino acids. To note about this clone: Antigen specificity is unknown.

Per the original data handling: After removing out-of-frame reads, under 2.5 million distinct TCRbeta sequences remained. Profiled with immunoSEQ multiplex PCR; TCRdb holds only in-frame clones, not every one. D and trimming were read from the DNA, whereas the V and J calls and clone size are those reported in that table. Here the sample spans 40,000 to 45,000 clones, 75% to 85% being singletons. The chain employs TRBV18 and TRBJ2-5; possible D gene TRBD1, 6 bases. The receptor's source is an adult in good health and CMV-seronegative. The sequenced sample was memory CD4+ T cells from blood. The CDR3 is CASSDQQGSQETQYF. CDR3 DNA: TGTGCCAGCTCAGACCAACAGGGAAGCCAAGAGACCCAGTACTTC.